Each of the 22 T cell receptor beta chains below was sequenced from the same sample in a study of memory CD8 T cells in hepatitis C reinfection. Generated by immunoSEQ multiplex PCR, the TCRdb table keeps only in-frame clones and is missing some. The table has around 45,000 clones, approximately 92% seen once. The sample's time point: late/post reinfection, 12 to 24 weeks after detection. The sorted cells went straight to TCR sequencing with no prior in vitro expansion. The sample was naive CD8+ T cells sorted from blood. These receptors came from a young man with hepatitis C virus infection.

The chain is built from TRBV2 and TRBJ2-7; TRBD1 is a possible D gene (5 bases). CDR3 size: 13 residues. The germline V gene has CDR1 SNHLY and CDR2 FYNNEI. Trimming took off 6 bases at V and 0 bases at J, with 9 bases between the two ends. The CDR3 loop reads CASSRTTSYEQYF. In DNA form, the CDR3 reads TGTGCCAGCAGCCGGACAACCTCCTACGAGCAGTACTTC. Full variable domain (missing parts from reference TRBV2 and TRBJ2-7): EPEVTQTPSHQVTQMGQEVILRCVPISNHLYFYWYRQILGQKVEFLVSFYNNEISEKSEIFDDQFSVERPDGSNFTLKIRSTKLEDSAMYFCASSRTTSYEQYFGPGTRLTVT.

This sequence joins TRBV27 and TRBJ2-7, with 7 bases fitting TRBD2. The germline gives CDR1 MNHEY, CDR2 SMNVEV (reference sequence). This CDR3 comprises 13 residues. The junction had 3 bases not matched to a gene; V was cut back by 4 bases and J by 3 bases. CDR3 in amino acids: CASSSRGVYEQYF. CDR3 DNA sequence: TGTGCCAGCAGTTCCCGGGGGGTCTACGAGCAGTACTTC.

The chain has TRBV28 and TRBJ2-1; no clear D gene. Trimming took 1 base from V and 7 from J, leaving 2 bases between them. This CDR3 is built from 11 residues. Germline lookup yields CDR1 MDHEN and CDR2 SYDVKM. CDR3 in amino acids: CASSLSNEQFF. CDR3 DNA sequence: TGTGCCAGCAGTTTATCAAATGAGCAGTTCTTC.

This clone has only a few counts. J is TRBJ2-7 and V is TRBV5-1, with D uncertain. The CDR3 is 14 residues long. Trimming took off 0 bases at V and 0 bases at J, with 7 bases between the two ends. Germline values: CDR1 SGHRS, CDR2 YFSETQ. The CDR3 protein is CASSLVADSYEQYV. The CDR3 DNA reads as TGCGCCAGCAGCTTGGTGGCAGACTCCTACGAGCAGTACGTC.

A note on this clone: Its ends do not fully match the called genes, so a read error is possible. J is TRBJ2-1 and V is TRBV7-8, with D tentatively TRBD2 (5 bases). Germline V gives CDR1 SGHVS, CDR2 FQNEAQ. CDR3 length: 15 residues. The CDR3 coding sequence is TGTGCCAGCAGCTTCACCCAGCGGCCCTACGATGAGCAGTTCTTC. This encodes CASSFTQRPYDEQFF.

The rearrangement joins TRBV4-1 to TRBJ2-2, with D hard to call. The CDR3 runs 13 residues. V was shortened by 4 bases and J by 5 bases, with 8 bases between the two germline ends. The germline V gene has CDR1 MGHRA and CDR2 YSYEKL. CDR3 in DNA: TGCGCCAGCAGCCGAAGAGGAACCGGGGAGCTGTTTTTT. Translating it yields CASSRRGTGELFF.

This chain connects TRBV28 to TRBJ2-7; D is perhaps TRBD1 (5 bases). Per germline, CDR1 MDHEN and CDR2 SYDVKM. CDR3 size: 17 residues. V gave up 5 bases and J gave up 0 bases, with 20 bases separating them. For the CDR3, the DNA is TGTGCCAGCAGTCCTAAAGGGGCAGGGCTAAGCTCCTACGAGCAGTACTTC. Protein sequence: CASSPKGAGLSSYEQYF.

V and J are TRBV7-3 and TRBJ2-2; D unresolved. Germline lookup yields CDR1 SGHTA and CDR2 FQGTGA. V was trimmed by 6 bases and J by 6 bases, leaving 5 bases between them. This CDR3 is 11 amino acids long. The CDR3 DNA follows: TGTGCCAGCAGGCGATCCGGGGAGCTGTTTTTT. It encodes CASRRSGELFF.

The chain recombines TRBV11-3 with TRBJ2-3, with 7 bases aligning to TRBD2. CDR3 length equals 16 residues. The V and J ends lost 5 bases and 2 bases, in that order; junction bases with no gene match: 10. Per germline, CDR1 SGHNT and CDR2 YENEEA. The CDR3 sequence: CASSKRSAGDTDTQYF. Written as DNA, the CDR3 is TGTGCCAGCAGCAAGAGGTCCGCGGGGGACACAGATACGCAGTATTTT.

This clone has just one count. The CDR3 reads CASSPRQELISGANVLTF. The CDR3 DNA reads TGTGCCAGCAGCCCCCGACAGGAACTGATCTCTGGGGCCAACGTCCTGACTTTC. This rearrangement joins TRBV7-9 to TRBJ2-6; D may be TRBD1 (6 bases). With 5 bases removed from V and 0 bases from J, the gap between germline ends came to 17 bases. CDR1 and CDR2 (germline): SEHNR, FQNEAQ (reference sequence). The CDR3 runs 18 residues.

The chain carries TRBV5-1 and TRBJ2-5; 7 bases line up with TRBD2. The junction had 13 bases not matched to a gene; V was cut back by 1 base and J by 4 bases. CDR1 and CDR2 from the germline V gene are SGHRS and YFSETQ. The CDR3 covers 17 residues. CDR3 coding DNA: TGCGCCAGCAGCTTGTTCTCTAGAGGCAGGGAGGGAGAGACCCAGTACTTC. Its translation is CASSLFSRGREGETQYF.

In nucleotides, the CDR3 is TGCAGCGTTGAGGGTCTGCAGGGGATTTACAATGAGCAGTTCTTC. Translation: CSVEGLQGIYNEQFF. The V gene is TRBV29-1, the J gene TRBJ2-1; tentatively, D is TRBD1 (6 bases). The CDR3 is made up of 15 amino acids. Germline assignment: CDR1 SQVTM and CDR2 ANQGSEA. Trimming pared 3 bases from V and 4 bases from J, leaving 16 bases between.

This clone was observed a single time. The chain combines TRBV19 with TRBJ2-3, with 10 bases lining up with TRBD2. CDR1 and CDR2 from the germline V gene are LNHDA and SQIVND (reference sequence). Unmatched junction bases numbered 9, after V lost 9 bases and J lost 6 bases. The CDR3 runs to 14 residues. The DNA of the CDR3 is TGTGCCAGCCAACCTAGCGGGAGTCTTGATACGCAGTATTTT. It is translated as CASQPSGSLDTQYF.

This chain links TRBV5-4 with TRBJ2-1, with 7 nucleotides matching TRBD2. Looked up from germline, CDR1 is SGHNT and CDR2 is YYREEE (reference sequence). The CDR3 runs 15 residues. V gave up 6 bases and J gave up 7 bases; unmatched junction bases: 13. The CDR3: CASTSAAGSGNEQFF. The CDR3, as DNA: TGTGCCAGCACCAGTGCAGCGGGGTCGGGGAATGAGCAGTTCTTC. The full variable domain, with the rest looked up from reference TRBV5-4 and TRBJ2-1, is ETGVTQSPTHLIKTRGQQVTLRCSSQSGHNTVSWYQQALGQGPQFIFQYYREEENGRGNFPPRFSGLQFPNYSSELNVNALELDDSALYLCASTSAAGSGNEQFFGPGTRLTVL.

This clone has a handful of counts. The rearrangement links TRBV4-1 to TRBJ1-3; D gene ambiguous. V dropped 0 bases and J dropped 4 bases, with 10 bases sitting between them. Germline CDR1 MGHRA, CDR2 YSYEKL. The length of the CDR3 is 15 residues. This chain's CDR3 is CASSQEPGRGNTIYF. The DNA of the CDR3 is TGCGCCAGCAGCCAAGAGCCCGGGAGAGGAAACACCATATATTTT.

This chain connects TRBV7-2 to TRBJ2-2, with a tentative D call TRBD2 (6 bases). CDR3 length: 15 residues. V lost 2 bases to trimming and J lost 4 bases, with 11 bases between them. CDR1 is SGHTA, CDR2 FQGNSA, per germline. Written as DNA, the CDR3 is TGTGCCAGCAGCTTATACCAGGGAGGCACCGGGGAGCTGTTTTTT. It codes for CASSLYQGGTGELFF. The full variable domain, with the rest looked up from reference TRBV7-2 and TRBJ2-2, is GAGVSQSPSNKVTEKGKDVELRCDPISGHTALYWYRQSLGQGLEFLIYFQGNSAPDKSGLPSDRFSAERTGGSVSTLTIQRTQQEDSAVYLCASSLYQGGTGELFFGEGSRLTVL.

The genes are TRBV13 and TRBJ2-2, with D maybe TRBD1 (6 bases). The germline V gene encodes CDR1 PRHDT and CDR2 FYEKMQ (reference sequence). The CDR3 contains 15 residues. The ends were cut back, 5 bases at V and 0 bases at J, with 10 bases in the middle. The CDR3 is CASSPGTTNTGELFF. The CDR3 nucleotides are TGTGCCAGCAGCCCCGGGACAACGAACACCGGGGAGCTGTTTTTT.

The gene calls are TRBV5-1 and TRBJ2-5; D is possibly TRBD2 (6 bases). The CDR3 is made up of 15 amino acids. The V and J ends lost 5 bases and 1 base respectively, with 15 bases between them. The germline gives CDR1 SGHRS, CDR2 YFSETQ. The CDR3 sequence is CASRGLAASQETQYF. CDR3 bases: TGCGCCAGCAGGGGGTTAGCGGCATCCCAAGAGACCCAGTACTTC.

The J gene is TRBJ2-5, the V gene TRBV4-1, with D unclear. The germline V and J ends were trimmed by 1 base and 5 bases, with 11 bases remaining between them. The germline gives CDR1 MGHRA, CDR2 YSYEKL. The CDR3 extends over 14 amino acids. This chain's CDR3 is CASSQGHSGETQYF. CDR3 coding DNA: TGCGCCAGCAGCCAAGGCCACTCCGGGGAGACCCAGTACTTC.

This clone was detected only once. The chain combines TRBV7-9 with TRBJ1-1, with a weak D call TRBD1 (5 bases). V dropped 5 bases and J dropped 1 base, with 11 bases sitting between them. The CDR3 has 14 residues. The germline V gene has CDR1 SEHNR and CDR2 FQNEAQ (reference sequence). As DNA, the CDR3 is TGTGCCAGCAGCCCTCGGGGGGGGAACACTGAAGCTTTCTTT. Its translation: CASSPRGGNTEAFF.

The gene calls are TRBV30 and TRBJ1-2; TRBD1 might be the D (6 bases). The germline V and J ends were trimmed by 4 bases and 6 bases, with 18 bases remaining between them. Germline assignment: CDR1 GTSNPN and CDR2 SVGIG (reference sequence). The CDR3 runs 14 residues. The CDR3 is CAWTVGGGAHGYTF. The CDR3 DNA is TGTGCCTGGACCGTAGGAGGGGGGGCGCATGGCTACACCTTC.

The gene calls are TRBV29-1 and TRBJ2-5, with 9 bases lining up with TRBD1. J lost 0 bases, V lost 3 bases, and 8 bases had no gene match. The CDR3 runs 16 residues. Germline V gene lookup returns CDR1 SQVTM and CDR2 ANQGSEA. The CDR3 DNA sequence: TGCAGCGTTGAGATCCCGGGACAGGGAGACCAAGAGACCCAGTACTTC. The encoded protein is CSVEIPGQGDQETQYF. Looking up the rest from reference TRBV29-1 and TRBJ2-5 gives the full variable domain: SAVISQKPSRDICQRGTSLTIQCQVDSQVTMMFWYRQQPGQSLTLIATANQGSEATYESGFVIDKFPISRPNLTFSTLTVSNMSPEDSSIYLCSVEIPGQGDQETQYFGPGTRLLVL.